Described below is a single T cell receptor beta chain sequence and its context. The antigen remains unidentified. Splitting of each subset's genomic DNA was done evenly across several immunoSEQ plates. Repertoires were generated with immunoSEQ multiplex PCR, while TCRdb's copy carries only in-frame clones and drops some. This table has about 2,200,000 clones, just over 90% appearing once. The naive CD8 population came from CD45RO-negative cells selected for CCR7, without terminally differentiated effector memory CD45RA+ cells. This sample was taken from a study of shared clonotypes between healthy human individuals. As for the study in general: Per donor, three plates held CD4 naive cells, three held CD4 memory, two held CD8 naive and one held CD8 memory.

Study outcomes and limitations: For naive CD4 cells, 4% to 6% of clonotypes were shared across four donors.

The sequenced sample consisted of naive CD8+ T cells from PBMCs. This clonotype was obtained from a man younger than 35 in good health. Some clones in this sample may be carry-over from other donors' samples.

The CDR3, as DNA: TGTGCCAGCAGCGGAGGATCCCACGCGAACACTGAAGCTTTCTTT. It yields the protein CASSGGSHANTEAFF. The rearrangement joins TRBV9 to TRBJ1-1; D unresolved. Germline V gene lookup returns CDR1 SGDLS and CDR2 YYNGEE. Trimming left V 3 bases short and J 1 base short, with 13 bases between. The CDR3 totals 15 residues.